This T cell receptor beta chain originates from a study of metastatic and nonmetastatic thyroid tumors. Study-wide background: Repertoires from malignant and benign thyroid patients were compared across blood and tumor or nodule tissue. Broader study findings: It was reported that TCR beta diversity was significantly higher in malignant thyroid tumors than benign nodules, in blood and tumor.

TCRdb re-analyzed the PCR reads using MiXCR. The sample holds just over 15,000 clones, 3.5% to 4.5% seen once. Worth noting for this clone: What it binds is not known.

Between the trimmed V and J ends, which lost 4 bases and 0 bases, there was a span of 5 bases. The CDR3 extends over 13 amino acids. Germline values: CDR1 KGHSH, CDR2 LQKENI. No treatment had been given to any patient before thyroid surgery. The chain employs TRBV18 and TRBJ2-3; no firm D call. The clonotype was recovered from a female donor with papillary thyroid cancer or a benign thyroid nodule (not recorded which). Some clones in this sample may be carry-over from other donors' samples. The specimen was tumor tissue. The CDR3 DNA is TGTGCCAGCTCACAAACTAGCACAGATACGCAGTATTTT. As protein: CASSQTSTDTQYF.